These 10 T cell receptor delta chains were all obtained from the same sample, sequenced in a study of γδ T cells in repeated Plasmodium falciparum infection. TCRdb re-called clones from the multiplex PCR reads via CATT. The sample records 85,000 to 100,000 delta-chain clones, roughly 0.9% being singletons. Vgamma9/Vdelta2+ and Vdelta2-negative gammadelta T cells were flow-sorted from PBMC for bulk sequencing. The sequenced sample was gamma-delta T cells from blood. All receptors derive from a pool of human donors (malaria-infected and uninfected, not separated).

This clone was detected a few times. The mismatch at residue 17 between this DNA's translation and the TCRdb protein of a much larger clone likely reflects a read error; the protein shown is translated from the DNA. The chain is built from TRDV1 and TRDJ1; D not resolved. The J gene was missing in TCRdb and was found by matching the end of the DNA to germline. The CDR3 consists of 20 residues. CDR1 is TSWWSYY and CDR2 is QGS in the germline V gene. The CDR3 sequence: CALGEPHLFISHAYTDELIF. Written as DNA, the CDR3 is TGTGCTCTTGGGGAACCCCACCTATTTATCTCGCATGCGTACACCGATGAACTCATCTTT.

This clone was seen more than once but under ten times. This sequence is one base from a far larger clone and is likely a read error. The gene calls are TRDV2 and TRDJ1, with TRDD3 identical over 12 bases. As TCRdb names no J gene, one was assigned here on the basis of a DNA match to germline. V was pared by 1 base and J by 1 base, with 6 bases of the junction left unmatched. The CDR3 is 17 residues long. Germline V CDR1 and CDR2: GEAIGNYY, EKD. CDR3 in DNA: TGTGCCTGTGACACTCTACTGGGGGATACCCCCACCGATAAACTCATCTTT. Translation gives CACDTLLGDTPTDKLIF.

This clone was picked up many times. TCRdb records a much larger clone's protein for this DNA, with a difference at residue 3 that likely arises from a read error; the protein given is the translation of the DNA. This rearrangement joins TRDV2 to TRDJ1; TRDD3 agrees at 7 bases. Germline trimming cut 9 bases from V and 1 base from J; bases unmatched to any gene: 19. The CDR3 consists of 17 residues. Germline V gene sequence: CDR1 GEAIGNYY, CDR2 EKD. CDR3 region: CARDRMGGSPGTDKLIF. The CDR3, as DNA: TGTGCCCGCGACCGGATGGGGGGATCTCCGGGCACCGATAAACTCATCTTT.

A note on this clone: TCRdb records a much larger clone's protein for this DNA, with a difference at residue 10 that likely arises from a read error; the protein given is the translation of the DNA. The chain employs TRDV2 and TRDJ1, with 10 nucleotides matching TRDD3. Germline V gene sequence: CDR1 GEAIGNYY, CDR2 EKD. The CDR3 totals 16 residues. J gave up 2 bases and V 2 bases, and 7 bases lay outside the gene matches. The DNA of the CDR3 is TGTGCCTGTGACATGCTGGGGGATAGTATGACCGATAAACTCATCTTT. Translation: CACDMLGDSMTDKLIF.

To note about this clone: TCRdb's listed protein matches a much larger clone and diverges from this DNA's translation at residue 20, likely through a read error; the protein shown comes from the DNA. The V gene is TRDV1, the J gene TRDJ1; D may match TRDD2 or TRDD3 (8 bases each). From germline, CDR1 is TSWWSYY and CDR2 QGS. V lost 2 bases and J 4 bases, leaving 44 bases between the germline ends. The CDR3 has 25 amino acids. CDR3 DNA: TGTGCTCTTGGGGAAGCGCCACCCCCGGCTTCCTACCCTTACTGGGGGCTGGAGTACATCGATAAACTCATCTTT. Translated, it gives CALGEAPPPASYPYWGLEYIDKLIF.

CDR3: CACDSRTGGYAINDLTAQLFF. CDR3 DNA sequence: TGTGCCTGTGACTCCCGTACTGGGGGATACGCGATTAACGATTTGACAGCACAACTCTTCTTT. The chain carries TRDV2 and TRDJ2; 13 positions match TRDD3. TCRdb gives no J gene; it was assigned here by matching the DNA to germline. The CDR3 is made up of 21 amino acids. Germline V lookup: CDR1 GEAIGNYY, CDR2 EKD. The V gene end was trimmed by 3 bases and the J gene end by 1 base; junction bases not matched to a gene: 16.

Comments on this clone: TCRdb's protein, taken from a much larger clone, differs from this DNA's translation at residue 17, likely owing to a read error; the protein displayed comes from the DNA. The chain couples TRDV2 to TRDJ1; the match to TRDD3 covers 8 bases. The J gene, not given by TCRdb, was assigned here from a germline match of the nucleotide sequence. Germline V gives CDR1 GEAIGNYY, CDR2 EKD. This CDR3 comprises 20 residues. The CDR3 spells CACDTVSGGSPFLYTDELIF. Written as DNA, the CDR3 is TGTGCCTGTGACACCGTGAGTGGGGGATCCCCCTTTCTCTACACCGATGAACTCATCTTT.

A note on this clone: For this DNA, TCRdb reports the protein of a much larger clone, which diverges at residue 19, most likely from a read error; the protein presented here is translated directly from the DNA. A V gene of TRDV2 was called, but no J gene was assigned; TRDD3 is taken as the D call from the table, unchecked against the DNA. The CDR3 spans 20 residues. Germline V gene sequence: CDR1 GEAIGNYY, CDR2 EKD. The DNA for the CDR3 is TGTGCCTGTGACCCGCTCGGAGGGGTTACTGGGGGGTTTTACACCGATAAACTCACCTTT. This encodes CACDPLGGVTGGFYTDKLTF.

Worth noting for this clone: With a far larger clone one base away, a read error is the likely cause. Other DNA sequences within the sample encode an identical CDR3. The CDR3 sequence: CALGERGSTFELWWGFVDKLIF. Written as DNA, the CDR3 is TGCGCTCTTGGGGAAAGGGGATCTACCTTTGAGTTGTGGTGGGGGTTTGTCGATAAACTCATCTTT. This chain uses TRDV1 with TRDJ1; tentatively, D is TRDD3 (6 bases). The CDR3 spans 22 residues. From germline, CDR1 is TSWWSYY and CDR2 QGS.

Concerning this clone itself: The protein held in TCRdb is that of a much larger clone and does not match this DNA's translation at residue 11, likely because of a read error; the protein shown is translated from the DNA. The genes are TRDV1 and TRDJ1; no definite D call. Because TCRdb records no J gene, it was assigned here through a match of the DNA to germline. Germline CDR1 is TSWWSYY and CDR2 is QGS. The CDR3 consists of 18 residues. V lost 2 bases and J 0 bases, leaving 19 bases between the germline ends. The CDR3: CALGEFRPRYRYTDKLIF. CDR3 nucleotide sequence: TGTGCTCTTGGGGAATTTAGACCCCGCTATCGGTACACCGATAAACTCATCTTT.